This TCR beta chain derives from a study of post-analysis software for immune sequencing data. The table lists this clonotype with a few counts. As yet, its antigen is unknown. General observations from the study: Patients carried a handful of TRBV segments more frequently than controls did, and TRBV5-6, TRBV5-1 and TRBV20-1 were among them. Among multiple sclerosis patients, normalized Chao1 diversity was significantly below that of controls.

Germline V gene sequence: CDR1 LGHDT, CDR2 YNNKEL (reference sequence). V lost 0 bases, J lost 6 bases, and 12 bases lay in between. CDR3 length: 15 amino acids. The TCR beta cDNA libraries contained unique molecular identifiers. TCRdb reprocessed the PCR reads via MiXCR and lists one record per CDR3 protein. The sample lists 600,000 to 750,000 distinct CDR3 sequences, 59% occurring once. The chain couples TRBV3-1 to TRBJ2-1, with D hard to call. The receptor was isolated from a girl aged 2-10 years with multiple sclerosis. Specimen: blood. The chain's CDR3 is CASSQDPGMINEQFF. The DNA for the CDR3 is TGTGCCAGCAGCCAAGACCCAGGAATGATCAATGAGCAGTTCTTC.